The clone carrying this T cell receptor beta chain has at least ten counts. Its antigen is unknown. Time point meaning: sample taken at primary tumor resection. These data are taken from a study of spatial heterogeneity in lung cancer. Study information: Each unique TCR and UMI combination was seen more than ten times on average in raw reads.

TCRdb ran MiXCR on the 5' RACE reads and lists one entry per CDR3 protein. The table has around 15,000 distinct CDR3 sequences, approximately 6.2% seen once. General study results and limits: It was found that expanded intratumoral alpha and beta TCR counts tracked tumor mutation counts.

V was pared by 5 bases and J by 0 bases, with 8 bases between. Germline CDR1 is LNHDA and CDR2 is SQIVND (reference sequence). CDR3 length: 13 amino acids. The sample here was lung tumor tissue, taken at surgery. This TCR derives from a female donor with early-stage non-small cell lung cancer. The rearrangement uses TRBV19 and TRBJ2-7; D ambiguous. The CDR3: CASSLQVSYEQYF. CDR3 in DNA: TGTGCCAGTAGTTTGCAGGTCTCCTACGAGCAGTACTTC.